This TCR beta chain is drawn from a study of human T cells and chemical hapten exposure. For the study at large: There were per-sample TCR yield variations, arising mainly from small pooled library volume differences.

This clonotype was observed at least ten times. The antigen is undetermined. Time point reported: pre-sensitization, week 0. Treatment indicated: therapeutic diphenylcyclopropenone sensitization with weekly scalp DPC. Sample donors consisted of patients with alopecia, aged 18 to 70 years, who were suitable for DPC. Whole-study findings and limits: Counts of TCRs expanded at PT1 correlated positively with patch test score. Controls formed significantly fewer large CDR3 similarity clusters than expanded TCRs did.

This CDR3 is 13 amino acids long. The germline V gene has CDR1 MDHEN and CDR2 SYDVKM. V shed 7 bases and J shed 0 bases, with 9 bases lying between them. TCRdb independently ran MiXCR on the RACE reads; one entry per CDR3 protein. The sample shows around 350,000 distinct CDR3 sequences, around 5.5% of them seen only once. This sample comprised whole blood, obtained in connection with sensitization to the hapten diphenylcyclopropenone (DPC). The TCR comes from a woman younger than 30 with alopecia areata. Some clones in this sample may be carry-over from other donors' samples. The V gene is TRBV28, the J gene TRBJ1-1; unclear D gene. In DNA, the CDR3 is TGTGCCAGCACCGGTGGGGTGAACACTGAAGCTTTCTTT. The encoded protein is CASTGGVNTEAFF.